This TCR beta chain appears in the sequencing data of a study of blood T cell repertoires in COVID-19. Study in general: Acute and convalescent COVID-19 specimens originated in the United States, Italy and Spain. From T cells, B-cell-depleted T cells, or PBMCs came the material, which was cDNA or gDNA.

Generated by immunoSEQ multiplex PCR, the TCRdb table keeps only in-frame clones and is missing some. The sample has over 150,000 clones; about nine tenths are singletons. Clinical histories supplied by participants themselves formed the basis of cohort assignment. Material for sequencing was PBMCs or T cells enriched from blood (not recorded which). This sequence was found in a woman aged 25-40 years who had recovered from COVID-19.

CDR3 bases: TGTGCCAGTTCGACTAGCGGGGGGACTCTCTACGAGCAGTACTTC. Protein sequence: CASSTSGGTLYEQYF. The rearrangement links TRBV19 to TRBJ2-7; 13 nucleotides agree with TRBD2. The CDR3 totals 15 residues. V was pared by 8 bases and J by 3 bases, with 7 bases of the junction left unmatched. Germline V gives CDR1 LNHDA, CDR2 SQIVND (reference sequence).